Sequencing of this T cell receptor beta chain was carried out in a study of shared clonotypes between healthy human individuals. Whole-study findings and limits: Sampling included only blood; tissue repertoires likely differ.

The repertoire was sequenced with immunoSEQ multiplex PCR; TCRdb's copy has only in-frame clones and lacks some. The table has a few million clones, just under 95% seen once. Naivety among CD8 cells was defined by CD45RO negativity and positive CCR7 selection, thereby excluding terminally differentiated effector memory CD45RA+ cells. The CDR3 has 17 amino acids. Between the trimmed V and J ends, which lost 1 base and 3 bases, there was a span of 15 bases. Germline V gene sequence: CDR1 SGHAT, CDR2 FQNNGV. This clone was detected once. Its antigen is unidentified. The rearrangement links TRBV11-2 to TRBJ2-2; D is possibly TRBD1 (6 bases). Material for sequencing was naive CD8+ T cells from PBMCs. This sequence originates from a man aged 18 to 35 in good health. Some clones in this sample may be carry-over from other donors' samples. In DNA form, the CDR3 reads TGTGCCAGCAGCTTAGGACAGGAGATATGGTACACCGGGGAGCTGTTTTTT. Residues: CASSLGQEIWYTGELFF.